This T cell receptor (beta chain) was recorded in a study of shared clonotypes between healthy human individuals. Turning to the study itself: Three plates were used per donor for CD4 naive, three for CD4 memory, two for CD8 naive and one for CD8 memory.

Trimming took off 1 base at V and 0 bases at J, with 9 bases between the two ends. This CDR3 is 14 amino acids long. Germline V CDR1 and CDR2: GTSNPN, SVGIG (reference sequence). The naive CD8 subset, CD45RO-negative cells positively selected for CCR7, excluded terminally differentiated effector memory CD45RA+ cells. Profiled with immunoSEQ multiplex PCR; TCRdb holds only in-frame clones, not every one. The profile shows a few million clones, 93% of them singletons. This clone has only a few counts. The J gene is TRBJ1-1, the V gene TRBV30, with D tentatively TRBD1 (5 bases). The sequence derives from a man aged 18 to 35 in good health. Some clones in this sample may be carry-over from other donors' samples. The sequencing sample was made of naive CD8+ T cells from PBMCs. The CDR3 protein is CAWSGTLMNTEAFF. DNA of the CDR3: TGTGCCTGGAGTGGGACACTCATGAACACTGAAGCTTTCTTT.